This TCR beta chain originates from a study of cytomegalovirus exposure and HLA in healthy donors. Germline V lookup: CDR1 MNHEY, CDR2 SVGAGI. Trimming stripped 6 bases from V and 4 bases from J, with 10 bases between. The CDR3 runs 13 residues. The PCR ran on 60 Vbeta and 13 Jbeta primers. The repertoire was sequenced with immunoSEQ multiplex PCR; TCRdb's copy has only in-frame clones and lacks some. The table includes 100,000 to 150,000 clones, roughly 80% detected once. The clonotype originates from a man between 18 and 35 years old in good health and CMV-seropositive. Sequencing was carried out using PBMCs. This chain joins TRBV6-5 and TRBJ1-5, with D maybe TRBD1 (6 bases). CDR3 sequence (DNA): TGTGCCAGCAGGCGGACAGAGAATCAGCCCCAGCATTTT. It is translated as CASRRTENQPQHF.